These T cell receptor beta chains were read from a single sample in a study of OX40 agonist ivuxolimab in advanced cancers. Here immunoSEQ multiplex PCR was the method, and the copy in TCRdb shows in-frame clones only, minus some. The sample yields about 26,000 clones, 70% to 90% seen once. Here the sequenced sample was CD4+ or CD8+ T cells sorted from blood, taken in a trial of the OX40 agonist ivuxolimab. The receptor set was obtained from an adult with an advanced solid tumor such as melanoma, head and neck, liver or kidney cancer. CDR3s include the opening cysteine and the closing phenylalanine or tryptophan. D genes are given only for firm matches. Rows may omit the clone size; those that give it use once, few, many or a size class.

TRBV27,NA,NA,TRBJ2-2,CASSSGANTGELFF,TGTGCCAGCAGTTCCGGGGCGAACACCGGGGAGCTGTTTTTT
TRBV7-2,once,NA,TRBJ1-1,CASSLAGAGRGKALF,TGTGCCAGCAGCTTGGCTGGTGCCGGCCGTGGTAAAGCTCTCTTT
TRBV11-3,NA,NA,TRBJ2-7,CASSYRYSYEQYF,TGTGCCAGCAGCTATCGCTACTCCTACGAGCAGTACTTC
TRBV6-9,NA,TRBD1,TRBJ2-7,CASSPGTGFEQYF,TGTGCCAGCAGCCCCGGGACAGGGTTCGAGCAGTACTTC
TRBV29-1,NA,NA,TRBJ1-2,CSVENPAAGRGLNGYTF,TGCAGCGTGGAGAATCCCGCAGCAGGGAGGGGTTTGAATGGCTACACCTTC
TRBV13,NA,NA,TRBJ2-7,CASSLNYEQYF,TGTGCCAGCAGCCTCAACTACGAGCAGTACTTC
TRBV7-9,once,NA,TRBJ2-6,CASSYYRDISGANVLTF,TGTGCCAGCAGCTACTACAGGGATATAAGTGGGGCCAACGTCCTGACTTTC
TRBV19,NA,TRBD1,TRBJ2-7,CASKVGTGDYEQYF,TGTGCCAGTAAAGTGGGGACAGGGGACTACGAGCAGTACTTC
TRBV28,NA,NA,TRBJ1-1,CASSSDQHRDPIEAFF,TGTGCCAGCAGTTCCGATCAACACCGGGACCCCATAGAAGCTTTCTTT
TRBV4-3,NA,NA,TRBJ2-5,CASSQGVGGTQETQYF,TGCGCCAGCAGCCAGGGGGTCGGGGGTACACAAGAGACCCAGTACTTC
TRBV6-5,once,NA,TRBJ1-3,CATASGNTIYF,TGTGCCACCGCCTCTGGAAACACCATATATTTT
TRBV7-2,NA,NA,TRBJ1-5,CASSPPDQPQHF,TGTGCCAGCAGCCCCCCAGATCAGCCCCAGCATTTT